A single T cell receptor beta chain is shown here with its context. The sample originates from a study of OX40 agonist ivuxolimab in advanced cancers. About the research overall: Patients in dose escalation had liver, melanoma, kidney or head and neck cancers.

Assay used: immunoSEQ multiplex PCR; TCRdb lists only in-frame clones, some missing. The sample has 90,000 to 150,000 clones, approximately 90% seen once. The source material was CD4+ or CD8+ T cells sorted from blood, sampled in a trial of the OX40 agonist ivuxolimab. This TCR derives from an adult with an advanced solid tumor such as melanoma, head and neck, liver or kidney cancer.

CDR3 bases: TGTGCCAGCAGTTTTGAGACAGGGGGTCGCTCTATAAATTCACCCCTCCACTTT. Protein product: CASSFETGGRSINSPLHF. This chain joins TRBV27 and TRBJ1-6; TRBD1 matches at 9 bases. Germline lookup yields CDR1 MNHEY and CDR2 SMNVEV (reference sequence). The CDR3 length is 18 residues. J was trimmed by 7 bases and V by 3 bases; bases with no gene match: 13.